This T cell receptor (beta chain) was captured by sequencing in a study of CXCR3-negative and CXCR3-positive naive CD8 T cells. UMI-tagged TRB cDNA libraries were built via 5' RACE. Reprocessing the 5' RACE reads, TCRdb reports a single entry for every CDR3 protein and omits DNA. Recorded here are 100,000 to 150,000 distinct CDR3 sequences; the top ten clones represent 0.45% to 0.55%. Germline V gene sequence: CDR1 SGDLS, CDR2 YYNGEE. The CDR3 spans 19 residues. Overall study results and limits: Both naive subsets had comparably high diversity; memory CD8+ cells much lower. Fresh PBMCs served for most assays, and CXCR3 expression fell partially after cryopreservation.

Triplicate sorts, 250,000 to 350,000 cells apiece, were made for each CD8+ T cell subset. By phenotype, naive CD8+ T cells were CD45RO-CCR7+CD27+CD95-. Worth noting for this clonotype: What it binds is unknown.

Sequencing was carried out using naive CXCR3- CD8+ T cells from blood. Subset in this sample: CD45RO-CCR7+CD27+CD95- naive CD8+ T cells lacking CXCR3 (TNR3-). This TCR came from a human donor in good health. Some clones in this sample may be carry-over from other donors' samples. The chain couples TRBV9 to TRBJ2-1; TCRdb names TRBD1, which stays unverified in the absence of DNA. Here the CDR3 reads CASSVVPDPGLSSYNEQFF.